Sequencing of this TCR beta chain was carried out in a study of T cell responses to AZD1222 COVID-19 vaccine. The overall study: Whether given at about 4 or about 12 weeks, second doses were pooled. Whole-study findings and limits: The repertoires were collected only after the peak T cell response. Recipients of AZD1222 seropositive at baseline numbered only six or seven. Spike-specific TCR breadth and depth grew following two AZD1222 doses.

Clones were read by immunoSEQ multiplex PCR, and TCRdb kept only the in-frame ones, dropping some. The sample lists some 130,000 clones; about 87% were seen once. Trimming left V 0 bases short and J 6 bases short, with 10 bases between. Germline lookup yields CDR1 SGHKS and CDR2 YYEKEE (reference sequence). The CDR3 has 15 amino acids. As to this clone: As yet, its antigen is unknown.

This chain joins TRBV5-5 and TRBJ1-6, with D uncertain. The source is an adult in good health. Sequenced here: peripheral blood, sampled on day 0 of AZD1222 vaccination. The CDR3 region is CASSLGGRSNSPLHF. The CDR3 DNA follows: TGTGCCAGCAGCTTGGGGGGTCGGTCTAATTCACCCCTCCACTTT.